The sequence of this T cell receptor (beta chain) was determined in a study of shared clonotypes between healthy human individuals. V lost 3 bases, J lost 4 bases, and 1 base stayed unmatched. This CDR3 contains 14 residues. Germline V lookup: CDR1 SNHLY, CDR2 FYNNEI. The study's findings and limits: Sequencing depth was expected to affect clonotype sharing among donors.

To note about this clone: The antigen remains undetermined. This sample includes further DNA sequences coding for the same CDR3.

Data came from immunoSEQ multiplex PCR; TCRdb stores just in-frame clones and leaves some out. Of under 2,000,000 clones in the sample, approximately 94% were seen once. CD45RO negativity and positive selection for CCR7 defined naive CD8 cells, a population that excluded terminally differentiated effector memory CD45RA+ cells. Donation came from healthy HIV-negative adults that had no recent acute infections or vaccinations. The clonotype originates from a man in his late teens or twenties in good health. The sequencing input was naive CD8+ T cells sorted from blood. This chain links TRBV2 with TRBJ1-5; 9 bases are a match to TRBD1. For the CDR3, the DNA is TGTGCCAGCAGTGACGGACAGGGGAATCAGCCCCAGCATTTT. It yields the protein CASSDGQGNQPQHF.